The 26 T cell receptor beta chains presented below share a single source sample, sequenced in a study of T cell repertoires in cytomegalovirus infection. These receptors have no known antigen. Each CDR3 protein gets one entry after TCRdb re-called the reads with MiXCR. In the table there are roughly 87,000 distinct CDR3 sequences, roughly 29% of which are singletons. This material consisted of CD8+ T cells from cultured PBMCs, taken from culture after CMV antigen stimulation. The receptors shown here come from a human donor in good health (CMV status not recorded). Some clones in this sample may be carry-over from other donors' samples.

Only a few counts were recorded for this clonotype. The chain joins TRBV6-6 to TRBJ1-1; D remains unclear. This CDR3 is built from 11 residues. Trimming shortened V by 5 bases and J by 12 bases, and 13 bases separated the two germline ends. Germline loops: CDR1 MNHNY, CDR2 SVGAGI (reference sequence). This chain's CDR3 is CASSTTEITFF. The CDR3 DNA follows: TGTGCCAGCAGTACAACAGAAATAACTTTCTTT.

This clonotype is deemed medium-sized. J is TRBJ1-1 and V is TRBV12-3 or TRBV12-4; D is possibly TRBD1 (6 bases). The CDR3 consists of 12 residues. With 5 bases removed from V and 6 bases from J, the gap between germline ends came to 10 bases. The CDR3 sequence is CASSEQGSEAFF. In nucleotides, the CDR3 is TGTGCCAGCAGTGAACAGGGCTCTGAAGCTTTCTTT.

The chain links TRBV12-3 or TRBV12-4 to TRBJ2-3; 9 bases fit TRBD1. There are 19 residues in the CDR3. V was clipped by 3 bases and J by 2 bases; unmatched bases: 15. CDR3 in DNA: TGTGCCAGCAGTTTGGACCTACCGGGACAGGGAAAGCCCACAGATACGCAGTATTTT. It yields the protein CASSLDLPGQGKPTDTQYF.

A few counts support this clonotype. This chain links TRBV7-3 with TRBJ1-6, with 8 bases that match TRBD1. The CDR3 covers 21 residues. Losses at the gene ends were 4 bases for V and 5 bases for J; bases not matched to a gene: 22. CDR1 and CDR2 from the germline V gene are SGHTA and FQGTGA. In DNA form, the CDR3 reads TGTGCCAGCAGCTCGCCGGGGGCCCGGGACAGGCTCCGCCACAATAATTCACCCCTCCACTTT. Protein: CASSSPGARDRLRHNNSPLHF. The full variable domain, completed using reference TRBV7-3 and TRBJ1-6, is GAGVSQTPSNKVTEKGKYVELRCDPISGHTALYWYRQSLGQGPEFLIYFQGTGAADDSGLPNDRFFAVRPEGSVSTLKIQRTERGDSAVYLCASSSPGARDRLRHNNSPLHFGNGTRLTVT.

V and J are TRBV4-1 and TRBJ2-1; D is ambiguous. There are 16 residues in the CDR3. Germline assignment: CDR1 MGHRA and CDR2 YSYEKL. Deletions cut 1 base from V and 7 bases from J, with 17 bases between. In nucleotides, the CDR3 is TGCGCCAGCAGCCAAGGTGTGTCCCCCCAATGGAATGAGCAGTTCTTC. Protein: CASSQGVSPQWNEQFF.

This clonotype was seen a handful of times. V and J are TRBV5-6 and TRBJ2-4; either TRBD1 or TRBD2 may supply D (5 bases each). Looked up from germline, CDR1 is SGHDT and CDR2 is YYEEEE. V was shortened by 1 base and J by 13 bases, with 18 bases between the two germline ends. This CDR3 comprises 14 residues. The CDR3, as DNA: TGTGCCAGCAGCTTGACCCCAGGGACCGAGAAACAGTACTTC. Protein: CASSLTPGTEKQYF.

The chain carries TRBV10-3 and TRBJ2-7, with 8 bases that match TRBD1. This CDR3 comprises 16 residues. V was pared by 0 bases and J by 1 base, with 5 bases of the junction left unmatched. The V gene's germline CDR1 is ENHRY and CDR2 SYGVKD. The CDR3 here is CAISESRDRPSYEQYF. The CDR3 DNA sequence: TGTGCCATCAGTGAGTCGAGGGACAGGCCTTCCTACGAGCAGTACTTC.

This clonotype was seen many times. J is TRBJ1-1 and V is TRBV28, with D perhaps matching TRBD1 (6 bases). V shed 5 bases and J shed 5 bases, with 15 bases lying between them. The CDR3 length is 14 residues. Germline CDR1 is MDHEN and CDR2 is SYDVKM. Here the CDR3 reads CASSTGGGRTEAFF. The CDR3, as DNA: TGTGCCAGCAGTACGGGAGGGGGACGGACTGAAGCTTTCTTT.

A few counts support this clonotype. The genes are TRBV4-1 and TRBJ2-7; 12 nucleotides align to TRBD2. This CDR3 spans 15 amino acids. V dropped 6 bases and J dropped 1; count of bases not matched to a gene: 4. The V gene's germline CDR1 is MGHRA and CDR2 YSYEKL. The CDR3 DNA reads TGCGCCAGCAGTCCTAGCGGGGGGGCTTCCTACGAGCAGTACTTC. Its translation: CASSPSGGASYEQYF.

V gene TRBV12-3 or TRBV12-4 combines with J gene TRBJ1-1; weak D call: TRBD1 (5 bases). Trimming took off 5 bases at V and 2 bases at J, with 15 bases between the two ends. This CDR3 region has 15 residues. CDR3 coding DNA: TGTGCCAGCAGTCCCGCGGGGGGTTTCAACACTGAAGCTTTCTTT. Translating gives CASSPAGGFNTEAFF.

The V gene is TRBV29-1, the J gene TRBJ2-5, with a weak D call TRBD2 (7 bases). Germline assignment: CDR1 SQVTM and CDR2 ANQGSEA. V was pared by 1 base and J by 5 bases, with 14 bases between. The CDR3 runs 14 residues. The CDR3 nucleotides are TGCAGCGTTGAAGTCCGGGGGGCTGGTGAGACCCAGTACTTC. The encoded protein is CSVEVRGAGETQYF. Full variable domain (remainder filled in from reference TRBV29-1 and TRBJ2-5): SAVISQKPSRDICQRGTSLTIQCQVDSQVTMMFWYRQQPGQSLTLIATANQGSEATYESGFVIDKFPISRPNLTFSTLTVSNMSPEDSSIYLCSVEVRGAGETQYFGPGTRLLVL.

V gene TRBV4-1 combines with J gene TRBJ2-5, with TRBD1 as a possible D gene (6 bases). The CDR3 runs to 15 residues. Between the trimmed V and J ends, which lost 4 bases and 5 bases, there was a span of 17 bases. Germline CDR1 and CDR2: MGHRA and YSYEKL. This chain's CDR3 is CASSRDIGVGETQYF. The CDR3 DNA reads as TGCGCCAGCAGCCGGGACATAGGGGTAGGGGAGACCCAGTACTTC.

This clonotype has just a few counts. V and J are TRBV7-8 and TRBJ2-1; a possible D gene is TRBD2 (7 bases). The CDR3 spans 17 residues. V was cut by 2 bases and J by 6 bases, with 20 bases left in between. Germline assignment: CDR1 SGHVS and CDR2 FQNEAQ. The CDR3 reads CASSLRARGGGGNEQFF. Here the CDR3 DNA reads TGTGCCAGCAGCTTACGGGCGAGGGGGGGGGGCGGCAATGAGCAGTTCTTC.

V and J are TRBV19 and TRBJ2-1; 10 positions match TRBD2. The CDR3 consists of 15 residues. CDR1 and CDR2 from the germline V gene are LNHDA and SQIVND (reference sequence). J gave up 5 bases and V 5 bases, and 6 bases lay outside the gene matches. Here the CDR3 DNA reads TGTGCCAGTAGTTGGACTAGCGGAACTCACAATGAGCAGTTCTTC. Encoded protein: CASSWTSGTHNEQFF.

The chain has TRBV5-6 and TRBJ1-1; no clear D gene. Germline V gene sequence: CDR1 SGHDT, CDR2 YYEEEE. The CDR3 covers 14 residues. Trimming cost V 0 bases and J 0 bases, with 6 bases left between them. The CDR3 is CASSLGALNTEAFF. DNA of the CDR3: TGTGCCAGCAGCTTGGGAGCTTTGAACACTGAAGCTTTCTTT.

This chain joins TRBV2 and TRBJ1-2; no definite D call. CDR1 and CDR2 from the germline V gene are SNHLY and FYNNEI. This CDR3 has 15 amino acids. V lost 8 bases and J 6 bases, leaving 22 bases between the germline ends. The CDR3 loop reads CASLTPAPEADGYTF. DNA of the CDR3: TGTGCCAGCCTCACTCCCGCCCCCGAGGCAGATGGCTACACCTTC.

This clonotype occurred many times. The chain recombines TRBV11-2 with TRBJ1-2; D unresolved. Germline V gives CDR1 SGHAT, CDR2 FQNNGV. Trimming stripped 0 bases from V and 8 bases from J, with 7 bases between. The CDR3 is made up of 12 amino acids. CDR3 sequence: CASSLDMVGYTF. The CDR3 DNA reads as TGTGCCAGCAGCTTAGATATGGTGGGCTACACCTTC.

The J gene is TRBJ2-7, the V gene TRBV7-2; 7 bases fit TRBD2. This CDR3 is 15 amino acids long. The junction had 5 bases not matched to a gene; V was cut back by 3 bases and J by 0 bases. From germline, CDR1 is SGHTA and CDR2 FQGNSA. This CDR3 is CASSFGAGVSYEQYF. In nucleotides, the CDR3 is TGTGCCAGCAGCTTTGGGGCGGGGGTCTCCTACGAGCAGTACTTC.

This sequence joins TRBV20-1 and TRBJ2-6, with a possible D match to TRBD2 (5 bases). V was clipped by 5 bases and J by 0 bases, with 11 bases between them. Per germline, CDR1 DFQATT and CDR2 SNEGSKA (reference sequence). CDR3 length: 15 amino acids. CDR3 residues: CSALDGGSGANVLTF. CDR3 coding DNA: TGCAGTGCTCTGGACGGAGGCTCTGGGGCCAACGTCCTGACTTTC.

This clonotype came up once. DNA of the CDR3: TGTGCCAGCAGTTACTCGACTACCACCGGGACAGGGTACCAAGAGACCCAGTACTTC. Translated: CASSYSTTTGTGYQETQYF. V is TRBV6-2 or TRBV6-3 and J is TRBJ2-5; 9 nucleotides line up with TRBD1. CDR1 is MNHEY, CDR2 SVGEGT, per germline. V lost 0 bases to trimming and J lost 0 bases; unmatched junction nucleotides: 11. The CDR3 consists of 19 residues.

The V and J genes are TRBV7-6 and TRBJ2-3, with a weak D call TRBD1 (6 bases). Germline V gene data show CDR1 as SGHVS and CDR2 as FNYEAQ. The CDR3 runs 16 residues. V was trimmed by 5 bases and J by 1 base, leaving 16 bases between them. CDR3 coding DNA: TGTGCCAGCAGCCTACAGGGTTGGATGGGCACAGATACGCAGTATTTT. Translating it yields CASSLQGWMGTDTQYF.

CDR3: CASSLVNQEGYYEQYF. CDR3 nucleotides: TGTGCCAGCAGCTTGGTTAACCAGGAAGGCTACTACGAGCAGTACTTC. The chain carries TRBV5-4 and TRBJ2-7; D not resolved. This CDR3 contains 16 residues. Germline V lookup: CDR1 SGHNT, CDR2 YYREEE (reference sequence). Trimming shortened V by 0 bases and J by 3 bases, and 16 bases separated the two germline ends.

This clonotype was found many times. The chain couples TRBV6-6 to TRBJ1-1; no definite D call. Germline V gene lookup returns CDR1 MNHNY and CDR2 SVGAGI (reference sequence). The CDR3 has 14 residues. The V gene lost 4 bases and the J gene lost 4 bases, with 13 bases spanning the gap. The DNA for the CDR3 is TGTGCCAGCAGTTTTACGGAGGTGGTCACTGAAGCTTTCTTT. The encoded protein is CASSFTEVVTEAFF.

A few counts support this clonotype. V is TRBV7-2 and J is TRBJ2-2, with D perhaps TRBD2 (5 bases). The germline V gene has CDR1 SGHTA and CDR2 FQGNSA. This CDR3 contains 14 residues. Trimming shortened V by 7 bases and J by 2 bases, and 11 bases separated the two germline ends. The CDR3 loop is CASIPGINTGELFF. The CDR3 nucleotides read TGTGCCAGCATCCCGGGAATTAACACCGGGGAGCTGTTTTTT.

In its sample, this clonotype was seen once. V gene TRBV19 combines with J gene TRBJ2-1; TRBD1 matches at 10 bases. The CDR3 covers 15 residues. Germline values: CDR1 LNHDA, CDR2 SQIVND (reference sequence). Trimming at V came to 3 bases and at J to 6 bases, leaving 5 bases not matched to a gene. The CDR3 sequence: CASSMGTGVLNEQFF. The DNA of the CDR3 is TGTGCCAGTAGTATGGGGACAGGGGTCCTCAATGAGCAGTTCTTC.

This chain uses TRBV7-9 with TRBJ1-1; no clear D gene. V was pared by 3 bases and J by 0 bases, with 8 bases between. Germline V gene sequence: CDR1 SEHNR, CDR2 FQNEAQ (reference sequence). The CDR3 spans 14 residues. The CDR3 loop reads CASSFVFMNTEAFF. CDR3 bases: TGTGCCAGCAGCTTCGTCTTCATGAACACTGAAGCTTTCTTT.